Listed here is a single T cell receptor beta chain. Its antigen remains unknown. One junction end does not reproduce the germline sequence, and a read error may be involved. This specimen comes from a study of T cells in Graves' hyperthyroidism and ophthalmopathy. The length of the CDR3 is 13 residues. Germline CDR1 is ENHRY and CDR2 is SYGVKD. RNA transcripts were the template for amplifying TCR beta CDR3 regions. A first-round RT-PCR of the TCR CDR3 used the HTBI primer set. TCRdb used MiXCR to reprocess the multiplex PCR reads, holding one entry per CDR3 protein. The sample has roughly 570,000 distinct CDR3 sequences, roughly 46% seen once. Criteria for exclusion of patients were uncontrolled infection, other autoimmune disease, pregnancy or lactation. Whole-study results and caveats: A 13 V-J model separated ophthalmopathy from stable hyperthyroidism. The model foresaw ophthalmopathy a median roughly 6.3 months prior to onset.

The origin of this receptor is an adult woman with Graves' disease, either hyperthyroidism or ophthalmopathy (not recorded which). The specimen was peripheral blood or thyroid tissue (not recorded which). The chain recombines TRBV10-3 with TRBJ1-2; the D is unclear. CDR3 in DNA: TGTGCCAGCAGTTACTCGGGGTACTATGGCTACACCTTC. Protein sequence: CASSYSGYYGYTF.